This T cell receptor beta chain is drawn from a study of shared clonotypes between healthy human individuals (dated by TCRdb to the early 2020s). Describing the broader study: Two women and a few men aged 18 to 49 years were included in the cohort. To increase sequencing depth and limit assay-specific biases, different laboratories used diverse techniques to prepare libraries and sequence TCR repertoires. To estimate repertoire size and how much clonotype sharing occurs between individuals, the study deeply sequenced the blood TCR repertoires of five or six healthy adults. For each donor, three plates each were used for CD4 naive and CD4 memory, two plates were used for CD8 naive, and one plate was used for CD8 memory. Per donor, leukapheresis produced somewhere between about 0.8 and 9 billion PBMCs. Summary of the overall study and its limitations: Rarefaction of sorted-subset datasets indicated incomplete sequencing despite the large sequencing depth. Sharing across several donors was observed for around 4.8% of naive CD4, less than 4% of naive CD8, 2% to 2.5% of memory CD4, and about 0.38% of memory CD8 clonotypes. Because the study included only a small number of donors, the genetic and exposure-history diversity represented was limited. Pairwise subsampling indicated that sequencing depth was expected to affect the degree of clonotype sharing among donors. Only blood was sampled, and tissue TCR repertoires likely differ from those in blood. Higher generation probabilities were observed for clonotypes shared by all four sorted-subset donors than for non-shared clonotypes. Estimated clonotype richness was generally larger for naive than for memory subsets.

CDR1 and CDR2 are drawn from the germline V gene: LGHNA, YSLEER. Trimming takes 0 bases from V and 8 bases from J, and the germline ends sit 20 bases apart. The CDR3, from cysteine to phenylalanine, totals 17 residues. Only CDR3 DNA is held: 51 bases, read in frame from base 1. TCR CDR3 regions were amplified from genomic DNA by multiplex PCR using the deep immunoSEQ assay. Extracted genomic DNA from each cell subset was distributed evenly across all wells of several immunoSEQ 96-well plates, and each plate was treated as a replicate. For sorted subsets, roughly 190 ng of genomic DNA, equivalent to about 30,000 T cell genomes, went into each replicate PCR. Purified libraries were measured with a Qubit 3.0 fluorometer, size-checked on a Bioanalyzer 2100, and measured again with the KAPA Library Quantification kit. Every immunoSEQ 96-well plate was sequenced on a separate single-read 150-cycle Illumina NextSeq 550 flow cell. In the paper's pipeline: The immunoSEQ output contained only junctional sequences without quality scores, so filtering could not match that applied to full-length reads. Sequences were annotated with PyIR, a Python wrapper for IgBLAST v1.9, using IMGT germline references to assign V/J genes and CDR3. Reads were filtered out if the reads had weak V/J assignments (E-value above 1e-6), no CDR3, stop codons, out-of-frame junctions, or ambiguous translated residues. V3J clonotypes were defined as sequences sharing an identical inferred V gene, J gene, and CDR3 amino acid sequence. Percentage overlap between repertoires was calculated by dividing the number of shared unique clonotypes by the size of the smaller repertoire. Richness of each repertoire was evaluated using RTK rarefaction, the Chao1 estimator, and Recon v2.1 estimates of unobserved clonotypes. OLGA was used to compute generation probabilities for all TCRbeta clonotypes that the gDNA method yielded from a handful of donors. What TCRdb holds here is the immuneACCESS table cut down to in-frame rearrangements. Part of the clones is not present; checked against another copy, under half of the missing clones reflect an unresolved V gene, and the others are unexplained. V and J calls and clone size are those listed in that table; D and trimming were worked out from the DNA. The sample table shows about 870,000 clones, and 85% to 95% are seen once. The ten largest clones take up 24% of the sample.

CD8 naive samples were CD45RO-negative cells positively selected for CCR7, giving a CD45RA+CCR7+ population that excluded TemRA cells. Healthy HIV-negative adults with no recently reported acute infections or vaccinations were included as donors. Every donor was a Caucasian adult living in Nashville, Tennessee, USA. Blood was collected by leukapheresis, and PBMCs were isolated by Ficoll-Histopaque density gradient centrifugation and then cryopreserved in liquid nitrogen vapor phase. Purity and quantity of every magnetically sorted T cell population were checked by analytical flow cytometry. Genomic DNA was isolated from every sorted fraction and measured by UV absorbance on a Nanodrop 2000c. Comment on this clone: The specificity of this receptor is unknown. Per-base qualities were not stored, and no clone one base away is much larger.

The sequence is built from TRBV4-3 and TRBJ2-1; TRBD1 is a possible D gene, resting on 6 matching bases. This sequence originates from a man aged 30-40 years in good health. Sequences were obtained from naive CD8+ T cells sorted from blood. What the cell subset or site label conveys for this sample: CD45RA+CCR7+. The nucleotide sequence reads as follows: TGCGCCAGCAGCCAAGACGTGGCAGGGGTCCCTCTCGATGAGCAGTTCTTC. It codes for CASSQDVAGVPLDEQFF.